What follows are 2 T cell receptor beta chains derived from one specimen sequenced in a study of T-cell memory formation after mild COVID-19. Each CDR3 protein is one row after TCRdb ran MiXCR on the 5' RACE reads. The table lists a few hundred thousand distinct CDR3 sequences, approximately 21% of them singletons. The sequenced material came from PBMCs or a T cell subset sorted from them (not recorded which). The receptors were gathered from an adult woman who had mild COVID-19 (a few samples of this study predate the infection). Cell type and time point are not known.

V gene TRBV6-5 combines with J gene TRBJ1-2; D is ambiguous. The germline CDR1 and CDR2 sequences are MNHEY and SVGAGI. V lost 0 bases to trimming and J lost 2 bases, with 7 bases between them. There are 14 residues in the CDR3. The chain's CDR3 is CASSYSPENYGYTF. The CDR3 DNA sequence: TGTGCCAGCAGTTACTCTCCGGAAAACTATGGCTACACCTTC.

This clonotype has a handful of counts. The J gene is TRBJ2-5, the V gene TRBV7-9; the D call may be TRBD1 or TRBD2 (6 bases each). V was cut by 5 bases and J by 2 bases, with 15 bases left in between. The germline gives CDR1 SEHNR, CDR2 FQNEAQ (reference sequence). The CDR3 is 15 amino acids. The CDR3 DNA sequence: TGTGCCAGCAGCCTTAGACCGGGGGCTCAAGAGACCCAGTACTTC. This sequence encodes CASSLRPGAQETQYF.